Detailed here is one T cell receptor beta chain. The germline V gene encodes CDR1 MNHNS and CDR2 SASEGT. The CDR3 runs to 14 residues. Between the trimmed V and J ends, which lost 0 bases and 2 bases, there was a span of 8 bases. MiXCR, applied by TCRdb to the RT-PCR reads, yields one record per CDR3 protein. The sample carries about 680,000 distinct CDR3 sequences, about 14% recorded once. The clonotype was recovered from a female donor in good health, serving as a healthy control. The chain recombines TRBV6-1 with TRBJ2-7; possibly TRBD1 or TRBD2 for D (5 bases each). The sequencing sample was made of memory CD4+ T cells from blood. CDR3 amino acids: CASSEAKGPYEQYF. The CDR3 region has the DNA TGTGCCAGCAGTGAAGCAAAGGGACCCTACGAGCAGTACTTC.